This is a list of T cell receptor beta chains from one sample in a study of T cell responses to AZD1222 COVID-19 vaccine. Libraries were prepared by immunoSEQ multiplex PCR; TCRdb keeps only in-frame clonotypes and omits some of them. The sample carries roughly 260,000 clones, approximately 95% recorded once. This material consisted of peripheral blood, taken on day 0 of AZD1222 vaccination. The receptors were sampled from an adult in good health. Both conserved end residues are part of each CDR3. A D gene is named only where the DNA matches it firmly. Expanded clones get a size class; other rows say once, few or many, or leave the size out.

j_call,clone_size,cdr3_length,d_call,v_call,cdr3_nt,cdr3_aa
TRBJ2-1,NA,16,TRBD2,TRBV5-4,TGTGCCAGCAGTCCCGCCGGGACTAGGCCAATCAATGAGCAGTTCTTC,CASSPAGTRPINEQFF
TRBJ1-1,once,16,TRBD1,TRBV29-1,TGCAGCGTTGCCCGGGACAGGGGGCGCCTGAACACTGAAGCTTTCTTT,CSVARDRGRLNTEAFF
TRBJ2-6,NA,17,TRBD2,TRBV5-4,TGTGCCAGCAGCCCGGGAGGGGGGGACCCTGGGGCCAACGTCCTGACTTTC,CASSPGGGDPGANVLTF
TRBJ1-1,NA,14,NA,TRBV5-1,TGCGCCAGCAACCGGGCTAGGGATGGCACTGAAGCTTTCTTT,CASNRARDGTEAFF
TRBJ1-1,NA,12,NA,TRBV12-3/TRBV12-4,TGTGCCACCGTCGGACACAGCACTGAAGCTTTCTTT,CATVGHSTEAFF
TRBJ2-3,NA,13,NA,TRBV30,TGTGCCTGGAGGCTGGCAGGGATAGATACGCAGTATTTT,CAWRLAGIDTQYF
TRBJ2-4,NA,16,TRBD2,TRBV4-1,TGCGCCAGCAGCCTTTCCCCGGGACTAGCGGAAAACATTCAGTACTTC,CASSLSPGLAENIQYF
TRBJ2-7,NA,15,TRBD1,TRBV6-1,TGTGCCAGCAGTGACCGTGTGACAGGGGGCTACGAGCAGTACTTC,CASSDRVTGGYEQYF
TRBJ2-7,NA,15,TRBD1,TRBV7-9,TGTGCCAGCAGCTTAGGGGACAGGGGTTACTACGAGCAGTACTTC,CASSLGDRGYYEQYF
TRBJ2-5,NA,14,TRBD1,TRBV5-1,TGCGCCAGCAGCTTGGAGACAGGGGAAGAGACCCAGTACTTC,CASSLETGEETQYF